The next 23 T cell receptor beta chains were all read from a single sample in a study of T cell repertoires in cytomegalovirus infection. No antigen has been identified for these receptors. TCRdb re-analysed the reads in MiXCR, keeping a single row per CDR3 protein. The sample holds 360,000 or so distinct CDR3 sequences; about a third are singletons and the top ten take 13%. Specimen: cultured PBMCs, collected from culture after CMV antigen stimulation. These receptors were collected from a human donor in good health (CMV status not recorded). Some clones in this sample may be carry-over from other donors' samples.

This clonotype appeared a few times. This sequence joins TRBV7-9 and TRBJ2-7, with D perhaps assigned TRBD1 or TRBD2 (5 bases each). This CDR3 comprises 15 residues. CDR1 is SEHNR and CDR2 is FQNEAQ in the germline V gene (reference sequence). The V gene lost 5 bases and the J gene lost 3 bases, with 17 bases spanning the gap. Here the CDR3 reads CASSPSGTPNYEQYV. As DNA, the CDR3 is TGTGCCAGCAGCCCGTCTGGGACCCCCAACTACGAGCAGTACGTC.

The genes are TRBV12-3 or TRBV12-4 and TRBJ2-3, with 10 bases aligning to TRBD2. V trimming: 6 bases; J trimming: 4 bases; junction bases outside the gene matches: 13. This CDR3 is built from 17 residues. The CDR3 DNA is TGTGCCAGCAGCCACGGACTAGCGGCTACTAGGCCAGATACGCAGTATTTT. It is translated as CASSHGLAATRPDTQYF.

The sample holds many counts of this clonotype. V usage is TRBV6-2 or TRBV6-3 and J usage is TRBJ1-5; D gene ambiguous. This CDR3 has 13 amino acids. V was clipped by 2 bases and J by 4 bases, with 6 bases between them. Germline assignment: CDR1 MNHEY and CDR2 SVGEGT. The CDR3 coding sequence is TGTGCCAGCAGTTACCTTGGGAATCAGCCCCAGCATTTT. Amino acids: CASSYLGNQPQHF.

The rearrangement links TRBV7-6 to TRBJ1-1; D is perhaps TRBD1 (5 bases). Trimming took off 5 bases at V and 2 bases at J, with 15 bases between the two ends. CDR1 is SGHVS and CDR2 is FNYEAQ in the germline V gene. This CDR3 contains 15 residues. CDR3 nucleotides: TGTGCCAGCAGCCTAATTAGGGGACCCAACACTGAAGCTTTCTTT. Protein: CASSLIRGPNTEAFF.

This clonotype has just a few counts. The rearrangement uses TRBV15 and TRBJ2-7, with D possibly TRBD2 on 5 matching bases. Germline V gene data show CDR1 as LNHNV and CDR2 as YYDKDF (reference sequence). The CDR3 is made up of 14 amino acids. V lost 0 bases and J 3 bases, leaving 9 bases between the germline ends. DNA for the CDR3: TGTGCCACCAGCAGAGATAAAACTAGCTACGAGCAGTACGTC. It encodes CATSRDKTSYEQYV.

The V gene is TRBV7-9, the J gene TRBJ2-2; D not certain. Germline V gene sequence: CDR1 SEHNR, CDR2 FQNEAQ (reference sequence). Trimming shortened V by 5 bases and J by 4 bases, and 5 bases separated the two germline ends. This CDR3 region has 12 residues. The CDR3 reads CASSRATGELFF. In DNA form, the CDR3 reads TGTGCCAGCAGCCGGGCCACCGGGGAGCTGTTTTTT.

The chain couples TRBV24-1 to TRBJ2-3, with 10 bases identical to TRBD2. Germline CDR1 reads KGHDR; CDR2 reads SFDVKD. The CDR3 contains 16 residues. Trimming cost V 4 bases and J 1 base; bases outside gene matches: 4. CDR3 nucleotides: TGTGCCACCAGTGAGCATCTAGCGGGAGGCACAGATACGCAGTATTTT. The encoded protein is CATSEHLAGGTDTQYF.

The gene calls are TRBV6-2 or TRBV6-3 and TRBJ1-2; D call uncertain. This CDR3 contains 13 residues. Germline V gives CDR1 MNHEY, CDR2 SVGEGT. Trimming took 5 bases from V and 2 from J, leaving 9 bases between them. CDR3 coding DNA: TGTGCCAGCAGTCCTACAAGCAACTATGGCTACACCTTC. Encoded protein: CASSPTSNYGYTF.

The rearrangement links TRBV12-3 or TRBV12-4 to TRBJ1-2; D is ambiguous. CDR3 size: 14 residues. Between the trimmed V and J ends, which lost 6 bases and 3 bases, there was a span of 14 bases. CDR3 coding DNA: TGTGCCAGCAGCCCGCAGCGGGGAGACTATGGCTACACCTTC. This gives the protein CASSPQRGDYGYTF.

The J gene is TRBJ2-3, the V gene TRBV7-2; 7 nucleotides align to TRBD1. The germline V gene has CDR1 SGHTA and CDR2 FQGNSA. V shed 5 bases, J shed 2 bases, and the junction held 13 bases outside the gene matches. This CDR3 has 17 residues. Here the CDR3 DNA reads TGTGCCAGCAGCATCTCGGGACAGTCAAAATCCACAGATACGCAGTATTTT. Its protein product is CASSISGQSKSTDTQYF. The complete variable domain, with remaining parts taken from reference TRBV7-2 and TRBJ2-3, reads GAGVSQSPSNKVTEKGKDVELRCDPISGHTALYWYRQSLGQGLEFLIYFQGNSAPDKSGLPSDRFSAERTGGSVSTLTIQRTQQEDSAVYLCASSISGQSKSTDTQYFGPGTRLTVL.

The chain employs TRBV20-1 and TRBJ1-5; TRBD1 aligns across 11 bases. Germline V CDR1 and CDR2: DFQATT, SNEGSKA (reference sequence). With V trimmed by 3 bases and J by 7 bases, 5 bases remained unmatched. CDR3 length: 14 residues. The CDR3, as DNA: TGCAGTGCTAGTGGGACAGGGGGTGCCCAGCCCCAGCATTTT. Residues: CSASGTGGAQPQHF.

This chain uses TRBV24-1 with TRBJ1-5, with 11 bases lining up with TRBD1. Trimming took 5 bases from V and 6 from J; bases not matched to a gene: 11. The CDR3 has 17 amino acids. Germline values: CDR1 KGHDR, CDR2 SFDVKD. The CDR3 is CATSATPGQGAFQPQHF. CDR3 nucleotides: TGTGCCACCAGTGCCACCCCAGGACAGGGGGCTTTTCAGCCCCAGCATTTT.

A word on this clonotype: This could be a read error, since a much larger clone is one nucleotide away. The chain uses TRBV4-1 and TRBJ2-4; 14 bases match TRBD2. Germline lookup yields CDR1 MGHRA and CDR2 YSYEKL. The CDR3 is made up of 18 amino acids. The CDR3, as DNA: TGCGCCAGCAGCCACGGACTAGCGGGAGGATTAGCCAAAAAGATTCAGTACTTC. Encoded protein: CASSHGLAGGLAKKIQYF.

The CDR3 loop is CASSPPRGRKGPGELFF. The CDR3, as DNA: TGTGCCAGCAGTCCGCCCAGGGGGCGAAAGGGACCCGGGGAGCTGTTTTTT. This sequence joins TRBV5-8 and TRBJ2-2, with 8 bases aligning to TRBD1. This CDR3 comprises 17 residues. CDR1 and CDR2 from the germline V gene are SGHTS and YDEGEE. With V trimmed by 5 bases and J by 6 bases, 15 bases remained unmatched.

CDR3 in DNA: TGTGCCAGTAGTATAGATACGGCCGCTAATGAAAAACTGTTTTTT. Its protein is CASSIDTAANEKLFF. The genes are TRBV19 and TRBJ1-4; D is undetermined. Germline V gene lookup returns CDR1 LNHDA and CDR2 SQIVND (reference sequence). This CDR3 is built from 15 residues. Trimming cost V 0 bases and J 3 bases, with 8 bases left between them.

V and J are TRBV20-1 and TRBJ2-3; 10 bases map to TRBD2. Germline lookup yields CDR1 DFQATT and CDR2 SNEGSKA (reference sequence). This CDR3 region has 14 residues. Written as DNA, the CDR3 is TGCACTATCCAGCTAGCGGGGGTCACAGATACGCAGTATTTT. This gives the protein CTIQLAGVTDTQYF.

In this sample, this clonotype turned up a few times. The J gene is TRBJ1-2, the V gene TRBV12-3 or TRBV12-4; TRBD1 might be the D (5 bases). The ends were cut back, 0 bases at V and 3 bases at J, with 23 bases in the middle. The CDR3 sequence is 19 residues long. The CDR3 region is CASSLARLTGHRTYYGYTF. DNA of the CDR3: TGTGCCAGCAGTTTAGCTCGCCTAACCGGACACCGAACTTACTATGGCTACACCTTC.

The rearrangement joins TRBV6-6 to TRBJ2-5, with 9 bases identical to TRBD2. The length of the CDR3 is 17 residues. The V gene end was trimmed by 6 bases and the J gene end by 4 bases; junction bases not matched to a gene: 15. Germline-derived CDR1 and CDR2 are MNHNY and SVGAGI (reference sequence). The CDR3 sequence is CASRDEMMREGRETQYF. The CDR3 DNA is TGTGCCAGCAGGGATGAGATGATGCGGGAGGGGCGAGAGACCCAGTACTTC.

J is TRBJ2-1 and V is TRBV4-2; D is perhaps TRBD1 (5 bases). In germline, CDR1 is LGHNA, CDR2 YNFKEQ. Trimming removed 2 bases at V and 8 bases at J, with 7 bases between. The CDR3 sequence is 12 residues long. CDR3 residues: CASSQPRDEQFF. DNA for the CDR3: TGTGCCAGCAGCCAACCCAGGGATGAGCAGTTCTTC.

V and J are TRBV7-4 and TRBJ2-2; D unresolved. The ends were cut back, 3 bases at V and 8 bases at J, with 16 bases in the middle. The CDR3 is 15 amino acids. CDR1 and CDR2 (germline): SGHVT, SQSDAQ. The CDR3 region is CASSFPLLATGELFF. In DNA, the CDR3 is TGTGCCAGCAGCTTCCCACTCTTGGCGACTGGGGAGCTGTTTTTT. Combining the CDR3 with reference TRBV7-4 and TRBJ2-2 gives the whole variable domain GAGVSQSPRYKVAKRGRDVALRCDSISGHVTLYWYRQTLGQGSEVLTYSQSDAQRDKSGRPSGRFSAERPERSVSTLKIQRTEQGDSAVYLCASSFPLLATGELFFGEGSRLTVL.

The chain carries TRBV5-6 and TRBJ1-5, with D maybe TRBD1 (6 bases). CDR1 is SGHDT and CDR2 is YYEEEE in the germline V gene. The CDR3 is 15 residues long. Trimming removed 2 bases at V and 3 bases at J, with 12 bases between. CDR3 region: CASSFRGRINQPQHF. CDR3 coding DNA: TGTGCCAGCAGCTTTCGGGGGCGCATCAATCAGCCCCAGCATTTT.

J is TRBJ1-2 and V is TRBV6-5; 8 nucleotides match TRBD1. Germline CDR1 is MNHEY and CDR2 is SVGAGI. Trimming cost V 5 bases and J 5 bases; bases outside gene matches: 7. The CDR3 is 14 amino acids. CDR3 DNA: TGTGCCAGCAGTAGGACAGGGTTGGGGTATGGCTACACCTTC. Residues: CASSRTGLGYGYTF.

This clonotype appeared a few times. The J gene is TRBJ1-4, the V gene TRBV4-1; TRBD1 is a possible D gene (6 bases). Germline lookup yields CDR1 MGHRA and CDR2 YSYEKL. This CDR3 region has 16 residues. V was shortened by 4 bases and J by 5 bases, with 17 bases between the two germline ends. The CDR3 DNA follows: TGCGCCAGCAGCCCGGGGGCGGCTAGTCTCAATGAAAAACTGTTTTTT. This gives the protein CASSPGAASLNEKLFF.